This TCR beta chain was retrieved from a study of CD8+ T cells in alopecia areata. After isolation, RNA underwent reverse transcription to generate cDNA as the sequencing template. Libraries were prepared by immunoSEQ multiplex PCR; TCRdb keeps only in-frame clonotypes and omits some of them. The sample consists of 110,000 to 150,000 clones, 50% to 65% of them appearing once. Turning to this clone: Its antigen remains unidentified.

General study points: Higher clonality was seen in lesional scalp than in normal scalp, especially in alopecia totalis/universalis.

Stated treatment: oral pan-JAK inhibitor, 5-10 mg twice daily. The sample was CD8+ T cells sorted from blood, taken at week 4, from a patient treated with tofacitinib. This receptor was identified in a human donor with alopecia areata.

The CDR3 here is CASSPWDEGTEAFF. Here the CDR3 DNA reads TGTGCCAGCAGCCCCTGGGACGAGGGGACTGAAGCTTTCTTT. J is TRBJ1-1 and V is TRBV9; D is perhaps TRBD1 (5 bases). The V gene lost 4 bases and the J gene lost 5 bases, with 15 bases spanning the gap. The CDR3 has 14 amino acids. Looked up from germline, CDR1 is SGDLS and CDR2 is YYNGEE.